The 2 T cell receptor beta chains presented below share a single source sample, sequenced in a study of cytomegalovirus exposure and HLA in healthy donors. Both 60 Vbeta primers and 13 Jbeta primers went into the PCR. Measured with immunoSEQ multiplex PCR; TCRdb has only the in-frame clones, and not every one. The sample consists of about 100,000 clones, around four fifths of them appearing once. Source material: PBMCs. These receptors all come from a man aged 40-50 years in good health and CMV-seronegative.

The rearrangement joins TRBV18 to TRBJ1-5; 11 bases are a match to TRBD1. CDR1 and CDR2 from the germline V gene are KGHSH and LQKENI. V dropped 2 bases and J dropped 0; count of bases not matched to a gene: 6. This CDR3 comprises 18 residues. The CDR3 coding sequence is TGTGCCAGCTCACCAGAGGACAGGGGGCTAGATAGCAATCAGCCCCAGCATTTT. It yields the protein CASSPEDRGLDSNQPQHF.

This chain joins TRBV9 and TRBJ2-1; 7 bases are a match to TRBD1. The V gene end was trimmed by 1 base and the J gene end by 0 bases; junction bases not matched to a gene: 1. The CDR3 covers 15 residues. CDR1 is SGDLS, CDR2 YYNGEE, per germline. The CDR3 DNA is TGTGCCAGCAGCGTACGGGACAGCTCCTACAATGAGCAGTTCTTC. Amino acid sequence: CASSVRDSSYNEQFF.